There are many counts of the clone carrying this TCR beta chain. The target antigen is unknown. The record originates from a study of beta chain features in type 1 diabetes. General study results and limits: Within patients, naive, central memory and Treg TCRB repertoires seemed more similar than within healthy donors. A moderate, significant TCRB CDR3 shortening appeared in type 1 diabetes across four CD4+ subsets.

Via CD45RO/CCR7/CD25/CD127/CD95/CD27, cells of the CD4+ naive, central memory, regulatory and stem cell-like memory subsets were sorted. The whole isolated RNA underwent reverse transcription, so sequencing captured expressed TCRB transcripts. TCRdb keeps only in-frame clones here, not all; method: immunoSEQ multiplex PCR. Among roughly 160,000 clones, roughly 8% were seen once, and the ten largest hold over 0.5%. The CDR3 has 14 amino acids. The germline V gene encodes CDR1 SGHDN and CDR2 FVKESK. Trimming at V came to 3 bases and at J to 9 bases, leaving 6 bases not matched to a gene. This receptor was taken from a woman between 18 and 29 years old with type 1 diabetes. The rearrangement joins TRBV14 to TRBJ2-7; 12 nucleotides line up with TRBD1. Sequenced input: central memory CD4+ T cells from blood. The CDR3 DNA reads TGTGCCAGCAGCCACCGGGACAGGGGGCAACGGCAGTACTTC. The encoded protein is CASSHRDRGQRQYF.